These T cell receptor beta chains were read from a single sample in a study of T cell changes during pregnancy in multiple sclerosis. Repertoires were generated with immunoSEQ multiplex PCR, while TCRdb's copy carries only in-frame clones and drops some. This sample has some 100,000 clones, with approximately 94% found just once. This sample comprised peripheral blood, obtained before pregnancy. These receptors were collected from a female donor with multiple sclerosis, enrolled in a pregnancy study. Each CDR3 is given with its conserved first and last residue. D genes are given only for firm matches. Clone size is shown for a subset of rows, as once, few, many or a class of expanded clone.

NA	TRBD1	TRBV5-4	TRBJ1-2	CASSLSQGRRGRNYGYTF	TGTGCCAGCAGCTTGTCACAGGGGCGACGCGGACGCAACTATGGCTACACCTTC
NA	TRBD1	TRBV27	TRBJ1-1	CATLSADRVWAFF	TGTGCCACCCTTTCCGCCGACAGGGTTTGGGCTTTCTTT
NA	NA	TRBV4-1	TRBJ1-1	CASSQKIQANTEAFF	TGCGCCAGCAGCCAAAAAATACAGGCTAACACTGAAGCTTTCTTT
NA	NA	TRBV5-1	TRBJ2-3	CASSGEARTDTQYF	TGCGCCAGCAGCGGGGAGGCTCGCACAGATACGCAGTATTTT
NA	TRBD2	TRBV4-1	TRBJ2-1	CASSLRVAGGPGNEQFF	TGCGCCAGCAGCCTAAGAGTAGCGGGAGGGCCTGGAAATGAGCAGTTCTTC
NA	NA	TRBV13	TRBJ1-4	CASSPEGENEKLFF	TGTGCCAGCAGCCCGGAGGGAGAAAATGAAAAACTGTTTTTT
NA	TRBD1	TRBV5-1	TRBJ2-3	CASSFGTGSTDTQYF	TGCGCCAGCAGCTTCGGGACAGGTAGCACAGATACGCAGTATTTT
NA	TRBD1	TRBV7-2	TRBJ2-2	CASSWDRGGPGELFF	TGTGCCAGCAGCTGGGACAGGGGAGGTCCCGGGGAGCTGTTTTTT
NA	NA	TRBV11-2	TRBJ2-7	CASSLARAGSYEQYF	TGTGCCAGCAGCTTAGCGCGTGCGGGTTCCTACGAGCAGTACTTC
NA	TRBD1	TRBV19	TRBJ1-2	CASSFLDRDDGYTF	TGTGCCAGTAGTTTCCTGGACAGGGATGATGGCTACACCTTC
NA	NA	TRBV11-2	TRBJ1-2	CASSLGPQAGEGYTF	TGTGCCAGCAGCTTAGGTCCCCAGGCAGGGGAGGGCTACACCTTC
NA	TRBD2	TRBV7-9	TRBJ2-3	CASSLATSGIQKDTQYF	TGTGCCAGCAGCTTAGCGACTAGCGGGATTCAGAAAGATACGCAGTATTTT
NA	NA	TRBV28	TRBJ1-1	CASTVGGAEAFF	TGTGCCAGCACCGTGGGGGGAGCTGAAGCTTTCTTT
NA	TRBD2	TRBV19	TRBJ2-7	CASSIEAGRYEQYF	TGTGCCAGTAGTATAGAAGCGGGGAGGTACGAGCAGTACTTC
NA	NA	TRBV9	TRBJ1-3	CASSVNSPGDTIYF	TGTGCCAGCAGCGTTAACTCGCCAGGGGACACCATATATTTT
NA	NA	TRBV29-1	TRBJ2-2	CSVTDSSTAGELFF	TGCAGCGTTACGGACTCGAGCACGGCCGGGGAGCTGTTTTTT
NA	NA	TRBV9	TRBJ1-1	CASTPDVGWAGSNTEAFF	TGTGCCAGCACCCCCGACGTTGGGTGGGCAGGGTCGAACACTGAAGCTTTCTTT
NA	NA	TRBV4-2	TRBJ1-3	CASSHATGGGNTIYF	TGTGCCAGCAGCCACGCTACAGGTGGGGGAAACACCATATATTTT
NA	NA	TRBV5-6	TRBJ2-5	CASSLYIGETQYF	TGTGCCAGCAGCTTGTACATTGGAGAGACCCAGTACTTC
NA	TRBD1	TRBV10-2	TRBJ2-7	CASRDRDSSYEQYF	TGCGCCAGCAGGGACCGGGACAGCTCCTACGAGCAGTACTTC
NA	NA	TRBV28	TRBJ1-5	CASSSTGRGQPQHF	TGTGCCAGCAGTTCAACAGGGAGAGGGCAGCCCCAGCATTTT
NA	TRBD1	TRBV29-1	TRBJ2-1	CSERGRADNEQFF	TGCAGCGAAAGGGGGCGGGCCGACAATGAGCAGTTCTTC
NA	NA	TRBV5-4	TRBJ1-1	CASSLNWGLQGPNTEAFF	TGTGCCAGCAGCTTGAATTGGGGGCTACAGGGCCCGAACACTGAAGCTTTCTTT
NA	NA	TRBV18	TRBJ2-2	CASSPLNTANTGELFF	TGTGCCAGCTCACCACTTAATACGGCGAACACCGGGGAGCTGTTTTTT
NA	NA	TRBV28	TRBJ2-7	CASSSTRDIYEQYF	TGTGCCAGCAGTTCCACTCGGGACATCTACGAGCAGTACTTC
NA	NA	TRBV11-1	TRBJ1-1	CASSRAWTAEAFF	TGTGCCAGCAGCCGGGCCTGGACAGCTGAAGCTTTCTTT
NA	NA	TRBV27	TRBJ2-1	CASSDRSSYNEQFF	TGTGCCAGCAGCGACAGGAGCTCCTACAATGAGCAGTTCTTC
NA	NA	TRBV10-2	TRBJ2-1	CASRDGNYNEQFF	TGCGCCAGCAGGGACGGGAATTACAATGAGCAGTTCTTC
NA	NA	TRBV15	TRBJ1-5	CATSREQGGNQPQHF	TGTGCCACCAGCAGAGAACAGGGAGGGAATCAGCCCCAGCATTTT
once	TRBD2	TRBV7-3	TRBJ2-3	CASREGLHTDTQYF	TGTGCCAGCCGGGAGGGCCTACACACAGATACGCAGTATTTT
NA	NA	TRBV5-1	TRBJ1-3	CASSGGASGNTIYF	TGCGCCAGCAGCGGGGGGGCCTCTGGAAACACCATATATTTT
NA	NA	TRBV14	TRBJ2-5	CASSQSRVFGGHQETQYF	TGTGCCAGCAGCCAATCAAGGGTTTTTGGGGGCCACCAAGAGACCCAGTACTTC
NA	NA	TRBV30	TRBJ2-3	CAWTFQTDTQYF	TGTGCCTGGACCTTTCAGACAGATACGCAGTATTTT
NA	TRBD2	TRBV4-1	TRBJ2-7	CASSQSGGGPYEQYF	TGCGCCAGCAGCCAATCGGGGGGAGGGCCCTACGAGCAGTACTTC
NA	TRBD1	TRBV28	TRBJ2-7	CASSLLPGTGHQEQYF	TGTGCCAGCAGTTTACTCCCCGGGACAGGGCATCAAGAGCAGTACTTC
once	NA	TRBV7-9	TRBJ2-3	CASSGRGSDRDTQYF	TGTGCCAGCAGCGGGCGGGGAAGCGACAGAGATACGCAGTATTTT
NA	NA	TRBV6-5	TRBJ2-3	CASSSIRVPDTQYF	TGTGCCAGCAGTTCAATCAGGGTTCCAGATACGCAGTATTTT
NA	NA	TRBV5-6	TRBJ2-7	CASSLARVYEQYF	TGTGCCAGCAGCTTGGCCAGGGTTTACGAGCAGTACTTC
NA	NA	TRBV15	TRBJ1-1	CATSRRGGGFGTEAFF	TGTGCCACCAGCAGGCGGGGGGGAGGTTTCGGCACTGAAGCTTTCTTT
NA	TRBD2	TRBV28	TRBJ2-7	CASSSGLAAQYF	TGTGCCAGCAGTTCGGGACTAGCGGCGCAGTACTTC
NA	TRBD2	TRBV5-1	TRBJ2-7	CASSSRLAGGSYEQYF	TGCGCCAGCAGCTCCCGACTAGCGGGAGGCTCCTACGAGCAGTACTTC
NA	NA	TRBV9	TRBJ1-3	CASSAGDRPGNTIYF	TGTGCCAGCAGCGCAGGGGATCGTCCTGGAAACACCATATATTTT
NA	NA	TRBV23-1	TRBJ2-5	CASSQQGQETQYF	TGCGCCAGCAGTCAACAGGGTCAAGAGACCCAGTACTTC
NA	TRBD2	TRBV5-4	TRBJ2-1	CASSLGLAGVASSYNEQFF	TGTGCCAGCAGCTTGGGGCTAGCGGGAGTCGCGAGCTCCTACAATGAGCAGTTCTTC
NA	TRBD2	TRBV9	TRBJ2-1	CASSTHSGGLADEQFF	TGTGCCAGCAGCACCCATAGCGGGGGCTTGGCAGATGAGCAGTTCTTC